A single T cell receptor beta chain is shown here with its context. The antigen is not known. The V segment lost 1 base and the J segment 1 base; nucleotides outside the gene matches: 13. Looked up from germline, CDR1 is SGHRS and CDR2 is YFSETQ. The CDR3 is 20 residues long. Only in-frame clones appear in the TCRdb table, and some are missing; sequencing was by immunoSEQ multiplex PCR. The sample includes 130,000 or so clones, about 93% of them seen just once. The sample is drawn from a study of T cell responses to AZD1222 COVID-19 vaccine. Overall study: Pooling was applied to second doses at about 4 or about 12 weeks.

Study-level findings and limits: Vaccine-associated CD4 TCRs ranged over spike, dominating at 160-218 and 743-854.

This sample comprised peripheral blood, obtained on day 0 of AZD1222 vaccination. This TCR came from an adult in good health. The chain has TRBV5-1 and TRBJ2-3, with TRBD2 identical over 12 bases. The DNA for the CDR3 is TGCGCCAGCAGCTTGAGGGGCTTGCAACCTAGCGGGGGGGGCACAGATACGCAGTATTTT. The encoded protein is CASSLRGLQPSGGGTDTQYF.